These 3 T cell receptor beta chains were sequenced from one sample in a study of cytomegalovirus exposure and HLA in healthy donors. PCR amplification relied on 60 Vbeta primers (plus 13 Jbeta primers). TCRdb keeps only in-frame clones here, not all; method: immunoSEQ multiplex PCR. In the table there are approximately 260,000 clones, around 90% of which are singletons. The sequenced sample was PBMCs. The source is a girl aged 2-10 years in good health and CMV-seronegative.

The chain combines TRBV29-1 with TRBJ1-4; D call uncertain. Trimming took 1 base from V and 8 from J, leaving 8 bases between them. The germline gives CDR1 SQVTM, CDR2 ANQGSEA. The CDR3 totals 12 residues. Here the CDR3 reads CSVEGYAEKLFF. The CDR3 nucleotides read TGCAGCGTTGAAGGATATGCGGAAAAACTGTTTTTT.

The J gene is TRBJ1-2, the V gene TRBV11-2, with D hard to call. Germline CDR1 and CDR2: SGHAT and FQNNGV. V was pared by 0 bases and J by 3 bases, with 5 bases between. The CDR3 length is 13 residues. The CDR3 sequence is CASSLDTYYGYTF. DNA for the CDR3: TGTGCCAGCAGCTTAGACACTTACTATGGCTACACCTTC. Combining the CDR3 with reference TRBV11-2 and TRBJ1-2 gives the whole variable domain EAGVAQSPRYKIIEKRQSVAFWCNPISGHATLYWYQQILGQGPKLLIQFQNNGVVDDSQLPKDRFSAERLKGVDSTLKIQPAKLEDSAVYLCASSLDTYYGYTFGSGTRLTVV.

This rearrangement joins TRBV5-1 to TRBJ1-4; D remains unclear. Germline values: CDR1 SGHRS, CDR2 YFSETQ. Trimming stripped 0 bases from V and 4 bases from J, with 7 bases between. The CDR3 is made up of 14 amino acids. The CDR3: CASSLGIGNEKLFF. As DNA, the CDR3 is TGCGCCAGCAGCTTGGGCATCGGTAATGAAAAACTGTTTTTT.